The clone carrying this TCR beta chain has just one count. Its antigen is unknown. The data stem from a study of cytomegalovirus exposure and HLA in healthy donors. The study ran its PCR with 60 Vbeta and 13 Jbeta primers. The repertoire was sequenced with immunoSEQ multiplex PCR; TCRdb's copy has only in-frame clones and lacks some. The table shows about 87,000 clones, with over 70% occurring only once. Study-wide points: A later analysis associated 16,951 TCR beta sequences with HLA alleles at a 0.05 false discovery rate.

V lost 4 bases and J lost 5; bases outside the gene matches: 4. CDR1 and CDR2 from the germline V gene are SGHTA and FQGNSA. CDR3 length: 14 residues. This chain connects TRBV7-2 to TRBJ2-7; the match to TRBD1 covers 11 bases. This TCR came from a man under 40 in good health and CMV-seropositive. The sequenced sample consisted of PBMCs. The CDR3 sequence is CASSSDRGRHEQYF. The DNA of the CDR3 is TGTGCCAGCAGCTCGGACAGGGGGCGCCACGAGCAGTACTTC.